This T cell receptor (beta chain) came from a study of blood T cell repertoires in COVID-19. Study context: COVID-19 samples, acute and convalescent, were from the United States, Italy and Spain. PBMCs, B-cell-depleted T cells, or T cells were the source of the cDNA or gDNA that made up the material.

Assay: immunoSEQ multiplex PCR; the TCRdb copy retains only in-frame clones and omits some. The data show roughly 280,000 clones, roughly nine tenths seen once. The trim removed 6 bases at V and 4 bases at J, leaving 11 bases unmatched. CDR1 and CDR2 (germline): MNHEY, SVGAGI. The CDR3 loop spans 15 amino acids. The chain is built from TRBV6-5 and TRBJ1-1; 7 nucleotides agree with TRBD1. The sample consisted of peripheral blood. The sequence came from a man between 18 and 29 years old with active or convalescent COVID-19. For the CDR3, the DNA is TGTGCCAGCAGGCCCCAGGGGGTCCGGAGCACTGAAGCTTTCTTT. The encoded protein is CASRPQGVRSTEAFF.